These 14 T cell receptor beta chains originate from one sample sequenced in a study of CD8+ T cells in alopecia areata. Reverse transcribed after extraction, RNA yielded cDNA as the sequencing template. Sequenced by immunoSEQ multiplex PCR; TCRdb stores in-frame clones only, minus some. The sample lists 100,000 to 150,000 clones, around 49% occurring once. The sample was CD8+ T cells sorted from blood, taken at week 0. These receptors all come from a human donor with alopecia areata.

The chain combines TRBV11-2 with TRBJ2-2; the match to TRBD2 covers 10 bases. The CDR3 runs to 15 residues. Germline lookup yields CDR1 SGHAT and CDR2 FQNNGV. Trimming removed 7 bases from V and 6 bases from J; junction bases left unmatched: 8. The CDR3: CASIVAGGPAGELFF. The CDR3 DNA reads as TGTGCCAGCATCGTAGCGGGGGGTCCTGCCGGGGAGCTGTTTTTT.

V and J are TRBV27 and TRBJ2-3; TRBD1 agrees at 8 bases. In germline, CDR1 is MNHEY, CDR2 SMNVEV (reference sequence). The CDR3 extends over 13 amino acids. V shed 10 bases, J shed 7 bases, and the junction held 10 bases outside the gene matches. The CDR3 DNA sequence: TGTGCCACCTCAGGGGGCCAGGGTTATACGCAGTATTTT. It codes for CATSGGQGYTQYF.

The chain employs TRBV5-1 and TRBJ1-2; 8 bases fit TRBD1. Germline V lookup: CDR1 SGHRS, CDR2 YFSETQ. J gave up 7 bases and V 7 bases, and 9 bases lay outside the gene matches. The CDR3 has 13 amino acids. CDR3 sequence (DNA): TGCGCCAGCGGAGGGACAGGAACTTCTGGCTACACCTTC. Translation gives CASGGTGTSGYTF.

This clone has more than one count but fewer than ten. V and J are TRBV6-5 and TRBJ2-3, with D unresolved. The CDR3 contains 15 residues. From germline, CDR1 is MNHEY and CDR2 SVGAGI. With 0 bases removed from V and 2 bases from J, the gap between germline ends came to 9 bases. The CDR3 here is CASSYSVGITDTQYF. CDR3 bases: TGTGCCAGCAGTTACTCAGTTGGTATCACAGATACGCAGTATTTT.

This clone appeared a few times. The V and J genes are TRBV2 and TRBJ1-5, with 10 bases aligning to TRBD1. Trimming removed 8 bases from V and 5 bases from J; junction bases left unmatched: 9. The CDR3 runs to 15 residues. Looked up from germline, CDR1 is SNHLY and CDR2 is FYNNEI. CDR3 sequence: CASGGTGELYQPQHF. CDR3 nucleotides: TGTGCCAGCGGGGGGACAGGGGAACTTTATCAGCCCCAGCATTTT.

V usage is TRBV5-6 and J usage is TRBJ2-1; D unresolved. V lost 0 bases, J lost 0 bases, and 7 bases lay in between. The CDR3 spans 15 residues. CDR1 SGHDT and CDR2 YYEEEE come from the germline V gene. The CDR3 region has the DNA TGTGCCAGCAGCTTGGGCTGGAGCTCCTACAATGAGCAGTTCTTC. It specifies CASSLGWSSYNEQFF.

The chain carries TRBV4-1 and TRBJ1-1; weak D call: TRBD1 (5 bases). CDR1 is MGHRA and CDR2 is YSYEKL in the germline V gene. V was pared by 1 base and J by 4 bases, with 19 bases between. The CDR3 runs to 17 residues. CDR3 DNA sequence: TGCGCCAGCAGCCAAGTACCTAATCGGCCCGGGGGCACTGAAGCTTTCTTT. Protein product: CASSQVPNRPGGTEAFF.

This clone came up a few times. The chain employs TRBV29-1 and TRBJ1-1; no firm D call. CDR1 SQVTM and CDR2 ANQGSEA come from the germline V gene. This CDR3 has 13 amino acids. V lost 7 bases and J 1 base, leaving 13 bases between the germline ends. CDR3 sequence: CSALDGKNTEAFF. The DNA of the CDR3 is TGCAGCGCTCTGGACGGGAAGAACACTGAAGCTTTCTTT.

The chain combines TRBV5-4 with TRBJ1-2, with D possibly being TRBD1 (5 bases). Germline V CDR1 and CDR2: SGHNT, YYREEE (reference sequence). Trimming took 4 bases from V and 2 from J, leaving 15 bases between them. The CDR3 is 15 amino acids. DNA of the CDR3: TGTGCCAGCAGCGAAGGGGAATACGGGAACTATGGCTACACCTTC. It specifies CASSEGEYGNYGYTF.

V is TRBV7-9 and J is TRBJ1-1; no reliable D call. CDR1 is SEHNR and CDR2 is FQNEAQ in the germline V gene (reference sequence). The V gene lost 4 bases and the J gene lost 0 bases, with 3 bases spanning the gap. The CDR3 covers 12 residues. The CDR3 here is CASSYMNTEAFF. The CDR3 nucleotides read TGTGCCAGCAGCTACATGAACACTGAAGCTTTCTTT.

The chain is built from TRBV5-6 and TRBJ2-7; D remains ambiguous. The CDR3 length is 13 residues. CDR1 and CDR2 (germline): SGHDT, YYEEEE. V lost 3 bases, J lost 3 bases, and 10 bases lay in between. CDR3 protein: CASSSLRHYEQYF. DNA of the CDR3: TGTGCCAGCAGCTCACTTAGACACTACGAGCAGTACTTC.

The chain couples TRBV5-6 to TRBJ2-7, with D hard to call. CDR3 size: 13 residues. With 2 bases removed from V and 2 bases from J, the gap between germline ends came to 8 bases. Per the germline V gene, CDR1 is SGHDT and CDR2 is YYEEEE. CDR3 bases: TGTGCCAGCAGCTTATCACCAACCTACGAGCAGTACTTC. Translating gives CASSLSPTYEQYF.

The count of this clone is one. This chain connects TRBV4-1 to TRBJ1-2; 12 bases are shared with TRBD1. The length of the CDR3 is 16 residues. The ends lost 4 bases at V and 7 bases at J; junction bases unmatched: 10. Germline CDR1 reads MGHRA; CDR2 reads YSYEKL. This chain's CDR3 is CASSPSGTGGAPGYTF. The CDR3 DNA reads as TGCGCCAGCAGCCCATCCGGGACAGGGGGCGCGCCTGGCTACACCTTC.

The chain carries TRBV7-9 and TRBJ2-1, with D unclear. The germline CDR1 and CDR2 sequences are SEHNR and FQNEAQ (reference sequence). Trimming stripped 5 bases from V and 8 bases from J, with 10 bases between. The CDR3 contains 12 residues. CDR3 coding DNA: TGTGCCAGCAGCCCCCCTAAGGATGAGCAGTTCTTC. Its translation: CASSPPKDEQFF.